One and the same sample provided the 23 T cell receptor beta chains below, sequenced in a study of cytomegalovirus exposure and HLA in healthy donors. Libraries were prepared by immunoSEQ multiplex PCR; TCRdb keeps only in-frame clonotypes and omits some of them. The sample includes about 130,000 clones, approximately 84% of them seen just once. Sequencing was done on a sample of PBMCs. These receptors came from a man aged 30 to 39 in good health and CMV-seropositive.

This chain connects TRBV7-9 to TRBJ2-2, with 8 bases identical to TRBD2. The length of the CDR3 is 18 residues. The germline gives CDR1 SEHNR, CDR2 FQNEAQ (reference sequence). The J segment lost 4 bases and the V segment lost 4 bases, leaving 14 bases of the junction unmatched. DNA of the CDR3: TGTGCCAGCAGCTCCCTCGGGGGGGCAGGGCGGCGCACCGGGGAGCTGTTTTTT. Amino acids: CASSSLGGAGRRTGELFF.

The chain joins TRBV11-2 to TRBJ2-7; the D is unclear. The CDR3 loop spans 13 amino acids. From germline, CDR1 is SGHAT and CDR2 FQNNGV. Trimming left V 1 base short and J 4 bases short, with 8 bases between. The CDR3 sequence is CASSLGLPYEQYF. CDR3 coding DNA: TGTGCCAGCAGCTTAGGTCTTCCGTACGAGCAGTACTTC.

The V gene is TRBV19, the J gene TRBJ2-7; D remains unclear. The CDR3 has 15 amino acids. V lost 3 bases, J lost 0 bases, and 12 bases lay in between. CDR1 is LNHDA, CDR2 SQIVND, per germline (reference sequence). CDR3 nucleotide sequence: TGTGCCAGTAGTATTGGGCAGGCGTCCTCCTACGAGCAGTACTTC. It yields the protein CASSIGQASSYEQYF. Drawing the rest from reference TRBV19 and TRBJ2-7, the complete variable domain is DGGITQSPKYLFRKEGQNVTLSCEQNLNHDAMYWYRQDPGQGLRLIYYSQIVNDFQKGDIAEGYSVSREKKESFPLTVTSAQKNPTAFYLCASSIGQASSYEQYFGPGTRLTVT.

This clone showed up just once. The V call is TRBV9, the J call TRBJ1-2; D might be TRBD1 (5 bases). Trimming shortened V by 2 bases and J by 6 bases, and 11 bases separated the two germline ends. CDR1 SGDLS and CDR2 YYNGEE come from the germline V gene. The CDR3 is 13 amino acids. CDR3 sequence reads: CASSVTGADGYTF. The CDR3, as DNA: TGTGCCAGCAGCGTTACAGGTGCGGATGGCTACACCTTC.

This chain connects TRBV2 to TRBJ2-3, with D possibly being TRBD2 (5 bases). The CDR3 has 16 residues. Germline V gene data show CDR1 as SNHLY and CDR2 as FYNNEI. V lost 0 bases and J lost 0, with 10 bases in between. The CDR3 loop reads CASSEALGGSTDTQYF. CDR3 in DNA: TGTGCCAGCAGTGAAGCGCTTGGCGGGAGCACAGATACGCAGTATTTT.

This sequence joins TRBV4-1 and TRBJ1-4; the D is unclear. This CDR3 has 13 amino acids. The germline V gene encodes CDR1 MGHRA and CDR2 YSYEKL. The germline V and J ends were trimmed by 4 bases and 7 bases, with 10 bases remaining between them. CDR3 region: CASSRARAEKLFF. In DNA, the CDR3 is TGCGCCAGCAGCCGAGCTCGCGCTGAAAAACTGTTTTTT.

V gene TRBV29-1 combines with J gene TRBJ2-7; possible D gene TRBD2, 6 bases. CDR3 length: 14 residues. V lost 2 bases, J lost 0 bases, and 11 bases lay in between. The germline CDR1 and CDR2 sequences are SQVTM and ANQGSEA. The CDR3 nucleotides are TGCAGCGTTGAACTGCGGGAAAACTCCTACGAGCAGTACTTC. Its translation: CSVELRENSYEQYF.

The rearrangement joins TRBV2 to TRBJ2-1; D is uncertain. With 3 bases removed from V and 0 bases from J, the gap between germline ends came to 9 bases. Germline V lookup: CDR1 SNHLY, CDR2 FYNNEI. The CDR3 consists of 15 residues. CDR3 sequence (DNA): TGTGCCAGCAGTGATGGGCTATTCTCCTACAATGAGCAGTTCTTC. This codes for CASSDGLFSYNEQFF.

The chain links TRBV2 to TRBJ1-5, with D perhaps matching TRBD1 (6 bases). CDR1 SNHLY and CDR2 FYNNEI come from the germline V gene. V was trimmed by 5 bases and J by 1 base, leaving 9 bases between them. There are 14 residues in the CDR3. The CDR3 reads CASSTDRSNQPQHF. Here the CDR3 DNA reads TGTGCCAGCAGTACGGACAGAAGCAATCAGCCCCAGCATTTT.

The gene calls are TRBV7-2 and TRBJ2-1; D perhaps matches TRBD2 (5 bases). Trimming took 0 bases from V and 12 from J, leaving 12 bases between them. Germline V gene sequence: CDR1 SGHTA, CDR2 FQGNSA. The CDR3 length is 13 residues. Written as DNA, the CDR3 is TGTGCCAGCAGCTTAGCCACCGGGGTGGCGCAGTTCTTC. The encoded protein is CASSLATGVAQFF.

CDR3 loop: CASTNGVYEQYF. For the CDR3, the DNA is TGTGCCAGCACCAACGGGGTCTACGAGCAGTACTTC. V gene TRBV6-5 combines with J gene TRBJ2-7; weak D call: TRBD2 (5 bases). This CDR3 has 12 residues. CDR1 and CDR2 from the germline V gene are MNHEY and SVGAGI. The V gene lost 7 bases and the J gene lost 3 bases, with 10 bases spanning the gap.

This chain links TRBV5-6 with TRBJ2-4; 8 nucleotides align to TRBD1. J gave up 9 bases and V 4 bases, and 6 bases lay outside the gene matches. The CDR3 runs 13 residues. Germline V CDR1 and CDR2: SGHDT, YYEEEE. The CDR3 here is CASSPTGVPIQYF. The CDR3 nucleotides read TGTGCCAGCAGCCCGACAGGGGTACCCATTCAGTACTTC.

The V and J genes are TRBV2 and TRBJ1-2; 7 bases align to TRBD1. There are 17 residues in the CDR3. With 7 bases clipped from V and 13 bases from J, the junction kept 27 bases outside the gene matches. Germline V gene data show CDR1 as SNHLY and CDR2 as FYNNEI. CDR3 sequence reads: CASTRERTGPVTSMFTF. DNA for the CDR3: TGTGCCAGCACCCGGGAGAGGACAGGACCGGTAACCTCTATGTTCACCTTC.

This chain uses TRBV19 with TRBJ2-2; 9 nucleotides align to TRBD2. The CDR3 contains 16 residues. Germline assignment: CDR1 LNHDA and CDR2 SQIVND (reference sequence). V lost 5 bases, J lost 4 bases, and 8 bases stayed unmatched. For the CDR3, the DNA is TGTGCCAGTAGTCCTCTAGCGGGGAGGATCACCGGGGAGCTGTTTTTT. It encodes CASSPLAGRITGELFF.

Details on this clone: One end of the junction does not line up with germline, which may come from a read error. The V call is TRBV7-3, the J call TRBJ1-2, with a tentative D call TRBD1 (5 bases). Germline-derived CDR1 and CDR2 are SGHTA and FQGTGA. The CDR3 consists of 12 residues. The CDR3 coding sequence is TGTGCCAGCAGCTTAACAACAGACAGACTGGCCTTC. It translates to CASSLTTDRLAF.

The rearrangement links TRBV30 to TRBJ1-3; D unresolved. The CDR3 spans 13 residues. In germline, CDR1 is GTSNPN, CDR2 SVGIG (reference sequence). The V and J ends lost 3 bases and 0 bases respectively, with 6 bases between them. Here the CDR3 DNA reads TGTGCCTGGAGGGCCCTCTCTGGAAACACCATATATTTT. Its protein product is CAWRALSGNTIYF.

The count of this clone is one. This chain joins TRBV19 and TRBJ2-2; the match to TRBD1 covers 11 bases. V lost 4 bases, J lost 5 bases, and 9 bases stayed unmatched. Germline CDR1 LNHDA, CDR2 SQIVND (reference sequence). This CDR3 is 17 amino acids long. This chain's CDR3 is CASSKVPGTGGTGELFF. The CDR3 DNA sequence: TGTGCCAGTAGTAAGGTTCCAGGGACAGGGGGTACCGGGGAGCTGTTTTTT.

The chain links TRBV29-1 to TRBJ1-2; 9 bases agree with TRBD1. This CDR3 is 18 amino acids long. Germline V gene data show CDR1 as SQVTM and CDR2 as ANQGSEA. The V segment lost 7 bases and the J segment 8 bases; nucleotides outside the gene matches: 26. In DNA, the CDR3 is TGCAGCGCCCTACAACCCGGGACAGGGATACGCGCTATGACGGGCTACACCTTC. Amino acid sequence: CSALQPGTGIRAMTGYTF.

This sequence joins TRBV6-5 and TRBJ1-2; D is possibly TRBD1 (5 bases). Trimming pared 0 bases from V and 6 bases from J, leaving 14 bases between. Per germline, CDR1 MNHEY and CDR2 SVGAGI. The CDR3 loop spans 15 amino acids. The CDR3 loop reads CASSYSGGIGDGYTF. CDR3 nucleotides: TGTGCCAGCAGTTACTCGGGGGGGATTGGGGATGGCTACACCTTC.

The rearrangement joins TRBV15 to TRBJ2-3, with TRBD2 matching 7 bases. Germline V lookup: CDR1 LNHNV, CDR2 YYDKDF (reference sequence). Trimming at V came to 3 bases and at J to 2 bases, leaving 2 bases not matched to a gene. The CDR3 sequence is 14 residues long. The CDR3 region is CATSSGGFTDTQYF. The CDR3, as DNA: TGTGCCACCAGCAGCGGGGGGTTCACAGATACGCAGTATTTT.

The V call is TRBV11-1, the J call TRBJ2-2; maybe TRBD2 (6 bases). V was trimmed by 5 bases and J by 6 bases, leaving 13 bases between them. The V gene's germline CDR1 is SGHAT and CDR2 FQDESV (reference sequence). There are 14 residues in the CDR3. CDR3: CASSRDFSPGELFF. The CDR3 DNA reads TGTGCCAGCAGCCGGGACTTCTCCCCCGGGGAGCTGTTTTTT.

This clone has more than one count but fewer than ten. As DNA, the CDR3 is TGTGCCAGCAGCTTGCGGGGTGAAAGCCACAATGAGCAGTTCTTC. The encoded protein is CASSLRGESHNEQFF. This chain joins TRBV5-8 and TRBJ2-1, with D possibly being TRBD2 (5 bases). This CDR3 is built from 15 residues. With 1 base removed from V and 5 bases from J, the gap between germline ends came to 13 bases. CDR1 is SGHTS and CDR2 is YDEGEE in the germline V gene.

The chain recombines TRBV7-2 with TRBJ2-2; tentatively, D is TRBD2 (5 bases). The CDR3 totals 15 residues. The V and J ends lost 2 bases and 4 bases respectively, with 11 bases between them. Germline CDR1 SGHTA, CDR2 FQGNSA. The CDR3 here is CASSLLASSTGELFF. The DNA of the CDR3 is TGTGCCAGCAGCTTATTGGCTAGCAGCACCGGGGAGCTGTTTTTT.